This TCR beta chain was identified in a study of cytomegalovirus exposure and HLA in healthy donors. At sampling all donors were nominally healthy, likely with unrecorded immune exposures. This clone was recorded a few times. Its cognate antigen is unknown. Germline CDR1 is SNHLY and CDR2 is FYNNEI. J gave up 7 bases and V 6 bases, and 5 bases lay outside the gene matches. This CDR3 region has 15 residues. Notes on the study in general: On later analysis, the bulk of CMV-associated TCR beta chains appeared to be HLA-restricted. Common viral pathogens seemed, in a later analysis, to connect with several of the most significant clusters.

PCR amplification relied on 60 Vbeta primers (plus 13 Jbeta primers). Original processing notes: The authors later counted roughly 77 million unique TCR beta chains, 9.5 million to 11 million of them shared. Only in-frame clones appear in the TCRdb table, and some are missing; sequencing was by immunoSEQ multiplex PCR. V and J calls and clone size are copied from that table; D and trimming were computed from the DNA. The data contain some 96,000 clones, 64% of them singletons. The sequenced material came from PBMCs. The rearrangement joins TRBV2 to TRBJ2-1; 14 nucleotides line up with TRBD2. The sequence came from a man between 60 and 75 years old in good health and CMV-seronegative. CDR3 DNA: TGTGCCAGCAGAGGACTAGCGGGAGGAAAGAATGAGCAGTTCTTC. This translates into CASRGLAGGKNEQFF. The full variable domain, with the rest looked up from reference TRBV2 and TRBJ2-1, is EPEVTQTPSHQVTQMGQEVILRCVPISNHLYFYWYRQILGQKVEFLVSFYNNEISEKSEIFDDQFSVERPDGSNFTLKIRSTKLEDSAMYFCASRGLAGGKNEQFFGPGTRLTVL.